Below are 15 T cell receptor beta chains sequenced from a single sample in a study of glioma-infiltrating T cells after dendritic cell vaccination. TCRdb keeps only in-frame clones here, not all; method: immunoSEQ multiplex PCR. The repertoire holds approximately 100,000 clones, 75% to 85% seen once, with over 9.5% in the top ten. Sequenced here: blood, sampled before dendritic cell vaccination. Every receptor here comes from a human donor with glioblastoma.

This clone has just a few counts. The chain links TRBV12-2 to TRBJ2-3; TRBD1, the table's D call, was not compared with the DNA. TRBV12-2 is noted as a pseudogene. The CDR3 runs to 15 residues. The CDR3 here is CASRLATGGTDTQYF. In nucleotides, the CDR3 is TGTGCAAGTCGCTTAGCGACAGGTGGGACAGATACGCAGTATTTT.

CDR3 DNA: TGTGCCAGCAGCCCGGGGACTAGTCGGGAGACCCAGTACTTC. Protein product: CASSPGTSRETQYF. This chain connects TRBV14 to TRBJ2-5; 8 bases line up with TRBD2. The germline gives CDR1 SGHDN, CDR2 FVKESK. Germline trimming cut 4 bases from V and 5 bases from J; bases unmatched to any gene: 6. The CDR3 loop spans 14 amino acids.

The count of this clone is one. This chain joins TRBV7-6 and TRBJ1-1, with 9 bases identical to TRBD1. With 2 bases clipped from V and 4 bases from J, the junction kept 11 bases outside the gene matches. The CDR3 runs to 17 residues. CDR1 and CDR2 from the germline V gene are SGHVS and FNYEAQ. In DNA form, the CDR3 reads TGTGCCAGCAGCTTATATCCCGGGACAGGGTATGGCACTGAAGCTTTCTTT. Amino acids: CASSLYPGTGYGTEAFF.

The chain is built from TRBV6-5 and TRBJ1-3, with a tentative D call TRBD1 (6 bases). The CDR3 spans 15 residues. CDR1 is MNHEY and CDR2 is SVGAGI in the germline V gene. V was clipped by 5 bases and J by 4 bases, with 15 bases between them. This CDR3 reads CASSIQGSSGNTIYF. The DNA for the CDR3 is TGTGCCAGCAGTATACAGGGTTCGTCGGGAAACACCATATATTTT.

This chain uses TRBV27 with TRBJ2-2, with 11 bases identical to TRBD1. The J segment lost 4 bases and the V segment lost 9 bases, leaving 4 bases of the junction unmatched. The germline CDR1 and CDR2 sequences are MNHEY and SMNVEV (reference sequence). The CDR3 covers 14 residues. As DNA, the CDR3 is TGTGCCAGTAGGACAGGGGGCTCCACCGGGGAGCTGTTTTTT. It yields the protein CASRTGGSTGELFF.

The J gene is TRBJ2-7, the V gene TRBV6-5; 7 bases match TRBD2. Trimming at V came to 5 bases and at J to 7 bases, leaving 11 bases not matched to a gene. Germline V gene lookup returns CDR1 MNHEY and CDR2 SVGAGI. The CDR3 totals 14 residues. The DNA of the CDR3 is TGTGCCAGCAGTCCCCGACTAGCCCCGGGGGAGCAGTACTTC. It is translated as CASSPRLAPGEQYF.

The chain carries TRBV11-1 and TRBJ2-3; D gene ambiguous. Germline V gene sequence: CDR1 SGHAT, CDR2 FQDESV (reference sequence). The CDR3 has 12 residues. V was trimmed by 7 bases and J by 4 bases, leaving 9 bases between them. The CDR3 protein is CASTDIADTQYF. The CDR3 nucleotides read TGTGCCAGCACCGATATAGCAGATACGCAGTATTTT. The variable domain in full, completed from reference TRBV11-1 and TRBJ2-3, reads EAEVAQSPRYKITEKSQAVAFWCDPISGHATLYWYRQILGQGPELLVQFQDESVVDDSQLPKDRFSAERLKGVDSTLKIQPAELGDSAMYLCASTDIADTQYFGPGTRLTVL.

The CDR3: CASSPDQGYGYTF. The CDR3 DNA sequence: TGTGCCAGCAGTCCGGATCAGGGGTATGGCTACACCTTC. The chain links TRBV2 to TRBJ1-2; maybe TRBD1 (6 bases). The CDR3 runs to 13 residues. Germline V gene data show CDR1 as SNHLY and CDR2 as FYNNEI. Between the trimmed V and J ends, which lost 5 bases and 5 bases, there was a span of 12 bases.

The rearrangement links TRBV5-1 to TRBJ2-2; D is possibly TRBD1 (5 bases). CDR1 is SGHRS and CDR2 is YFSETQ in the germline V gene. The CDR3 length is 13 residues. Trimming removed 3 bases from V and 7 bases from J, with 10 bases in between. The CDR3 protein is CASSSLGDGELFF. The CDR3 coding sequence is TGCGCCAGCAGCTCGCTAGGGGACGGGGAGCTGTTTTTT.

The chain carries TRBV4-3 and TRBJ1-1, with no clear D. Trimming shortened V by 4 bases and J by 1 base, and 10 bases separated the two germline ends. Germline CDR1 and CDR2: LGHNA and YSLEER. The CDR3 extends over 14 amino acids. CDR3 protein: CASSPLTRNTEAFF. DNA for the CDR3: TGCGCCAGCAGCCCGTTGACAAGGAACACTGAAGCTTTCTTT.

The chain couples TRBV30 to TRBJ1-4; D remains ambiguous. This CDR3 has 14 residues. The V end was cut by 0 bases, the J end by 4 bases, with 9 bases between. Germline V gene data show CDR1 as GTSNPN and CDR2 as SVGIG (reference sequence). The chain's CDR3 is CAWSVSTDNEKLFF. The CDR3 nucleotides read TGTGCCTGGAGTGTGAGTACAGATAATGAAAAACTGTTTTTT.

This clone was seen a few times. The J gene is TRBJ1-3, the V gene TRBV13; D remains unclear. The V gene lost 5 bases and the J gene lost 2 bases, with 16 bases spanning the gap. There are 16 residues in the CDR3. The germline V gene has CDR1 PRHDT and CDR2 FYEKMQ (reference sequence). The CDR3 here is CASSTVRGYTGNTIYF. The CDR3 region has the DNA TGTGCCAGCAGCACCGTTAGAGGTTATACTGGAAACACCATATATTTT.

The rearrangement uses TRBV30 and TRBJ2-1; 7 bases agree with TRBD1. CDR1 is GTSNPN, CDR2 SVGIG, per germline (reference sequence). This CDR3 comprises 15 residues. The J segment lost 4 bases and the V segment lost 2 bases, leaving 8 bases of the junction unmatched. CDR3 sequence reads: CAWSRQGPEYNEQFF. Written as DNA, the CDR3 is TGTGCCTGGAGTCGACAGGGCCCGGAATACAATGAGCAGTTCTTC.

The J gene is TRBJ1-5, the V gene TRBV4-1; 9 nucleotides agree with TRBD1. Germline assignment: CDR1 MGHRA and CDR2 YSYEKL. The length of the CDR3 is 15 residues. Losses at the gene ends were 1 base for V and 5 bases for J; bases not matched to a gene: 3. The CDR3 sequence: CASSQVDRGDQPQHF. The CDR3 coding sequence is TGCGCCAGCAGCCAAGTGGACAGGGGAGATCAGCCCCAGCATTTT.

To note about this clone: Mismatch with germline at one junction end may stem from a read error. The rearrangement joins TRBV5-1 to TRBJ2-2; D possibly corresponds to TRBD2 (6 bases). The germline V gene has CDR1 SGHRS and CDR2 YFSETQ. The CDR3 is 17 residues long. CDR3 in DNA: TGCGCCGGCAGCAAGAACCCGGGACTTTCGAACACCGGGGAGCTGTTTTTT. The encoded protein is CAGSKNPGLSNTGELFF.